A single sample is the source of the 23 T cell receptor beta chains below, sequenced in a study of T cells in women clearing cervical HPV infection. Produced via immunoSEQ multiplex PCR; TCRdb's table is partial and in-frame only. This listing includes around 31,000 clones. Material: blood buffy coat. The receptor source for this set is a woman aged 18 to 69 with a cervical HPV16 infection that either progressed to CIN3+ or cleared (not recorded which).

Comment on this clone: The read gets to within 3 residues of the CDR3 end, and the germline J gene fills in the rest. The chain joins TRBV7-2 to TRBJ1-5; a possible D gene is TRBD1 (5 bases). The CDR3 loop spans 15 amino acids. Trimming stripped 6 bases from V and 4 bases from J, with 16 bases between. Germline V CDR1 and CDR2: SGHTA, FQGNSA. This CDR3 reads CASSPGYGGNQPQHF. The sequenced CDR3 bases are TGTGCCAGCAGTCCAGGGTACGGGGGGAATCAGCCC. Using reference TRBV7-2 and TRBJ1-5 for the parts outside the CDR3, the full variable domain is GAGVSQSPSNKVTEKGKDVELRCDPISGHTALYWYRQSLGQGLEFLIYFQGNSAPDKSGLPSDRFSAERTGGSVSTLTIQRTQQEDSAVYLCASSPGYGGNQPQHFGDGTRLSIL.

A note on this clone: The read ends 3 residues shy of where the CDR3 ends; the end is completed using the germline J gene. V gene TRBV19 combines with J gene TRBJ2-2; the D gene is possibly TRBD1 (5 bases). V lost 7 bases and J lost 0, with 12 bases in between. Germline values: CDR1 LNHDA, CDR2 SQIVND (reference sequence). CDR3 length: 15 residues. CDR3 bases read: TGTGCCAGTAAACCCCTGACAGCGAACACCGGGGAG. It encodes CASKPLTANTGE. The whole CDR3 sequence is CASKPLTANTGELFF. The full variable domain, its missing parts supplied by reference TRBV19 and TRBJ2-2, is DGGITQSPKYLFRKEGQNVTLSCEQNLNHDAMYWYRQDPGQGLRLIYYSQIVNDFQKGDIAEGYSVSREKKESFPLTVTSAQKNPTAFYLCASKPLTANTGELFFGEGSRLTVL.

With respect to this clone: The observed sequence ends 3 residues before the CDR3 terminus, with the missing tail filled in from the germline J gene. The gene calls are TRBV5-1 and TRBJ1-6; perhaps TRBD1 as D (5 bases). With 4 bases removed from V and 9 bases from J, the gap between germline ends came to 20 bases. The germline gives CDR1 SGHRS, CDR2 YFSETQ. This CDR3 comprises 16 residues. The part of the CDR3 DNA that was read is TGCGCCAGCAGCCCCGGACAAGGGTTAGACGGTTCACCC. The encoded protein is CASSPGQGLDGSP. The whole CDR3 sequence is CASSPGQGLDGSPLHF.

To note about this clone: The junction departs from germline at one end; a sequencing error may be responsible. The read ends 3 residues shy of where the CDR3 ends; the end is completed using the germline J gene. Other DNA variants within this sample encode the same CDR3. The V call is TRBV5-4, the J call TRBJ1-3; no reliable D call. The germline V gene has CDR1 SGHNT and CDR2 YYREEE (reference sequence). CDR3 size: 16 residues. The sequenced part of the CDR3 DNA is TGTGCCAGCAGCTTGGGACATCGGCAATCTGGAAACACT. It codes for CASSLGHRQSGNT. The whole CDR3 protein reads CASSLGHRQSGNTIYF.

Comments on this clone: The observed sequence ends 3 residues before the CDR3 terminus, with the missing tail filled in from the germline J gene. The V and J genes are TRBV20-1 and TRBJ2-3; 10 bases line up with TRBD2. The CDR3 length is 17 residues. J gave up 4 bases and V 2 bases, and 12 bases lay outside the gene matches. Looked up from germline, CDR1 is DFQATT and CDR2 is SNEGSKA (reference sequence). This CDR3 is CSARPVTAGGGPDTQYF. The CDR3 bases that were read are TGCAGTGCTAGACCCGTAACAGCGGGAGGGGGCCCAGATACG.

Incomplete CDR3 DNA: TGCGCCAGCAGCCGATGGGACTCCTCTAATGAG. Encoded protein: CASSRWDSSNE. The full-length CDR3 reads as CASSRWDSSNEQFF. The chain is built from TRBV5-1 and TRBJ2-1; a weak D match, TRBD2 (6 bases). Read data end 3 residues before the CDR3 end; the end is taken from the germline J gene. CDR1 SGHRS and CDR2 YFSETQ come from the germline V gene. The ends were cut back, 4 bases at V and 7 bases at J, with 15 bases in the middle. This CDR3 is 14 amino acids long.

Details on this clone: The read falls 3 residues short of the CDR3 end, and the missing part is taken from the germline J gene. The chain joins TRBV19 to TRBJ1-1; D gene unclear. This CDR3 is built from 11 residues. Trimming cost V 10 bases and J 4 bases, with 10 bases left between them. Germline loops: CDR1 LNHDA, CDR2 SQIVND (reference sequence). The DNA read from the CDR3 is TGTGCCACCTGGCGCGGCACTGAA. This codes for CATWRGTE. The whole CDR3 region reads CATWRGTEAFF.

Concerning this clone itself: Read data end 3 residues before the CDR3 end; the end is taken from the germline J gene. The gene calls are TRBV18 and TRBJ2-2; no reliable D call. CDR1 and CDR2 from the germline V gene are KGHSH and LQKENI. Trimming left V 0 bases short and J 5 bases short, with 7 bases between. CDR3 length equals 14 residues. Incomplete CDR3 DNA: TGTGCCAGCTCACCACCCGCTAGGACCGGGGAG. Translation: CASSPPARTGE. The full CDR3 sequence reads CASSPPARTGELFF.

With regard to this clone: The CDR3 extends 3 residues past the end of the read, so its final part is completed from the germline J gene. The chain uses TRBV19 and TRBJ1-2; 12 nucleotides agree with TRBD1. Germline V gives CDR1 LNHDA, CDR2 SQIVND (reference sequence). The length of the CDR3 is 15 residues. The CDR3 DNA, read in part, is TGTGCCAGTAGTGCTTCCCGGGACAGGGGGCAGAAC. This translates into CASSASRDRGQN. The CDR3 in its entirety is CASSASRDRGQNYTF. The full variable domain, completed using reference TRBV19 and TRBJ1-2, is DGGITQSPKYLFRKEGQNVTLSCEQNLNHDAMYWYRQDPGQGLRLIYYSQIVNDFQKGDIAEGYSVSREKKESFPLTVTSAQKNPTAFYLCASSASRDRGQNYTFGSGTRLTVV.

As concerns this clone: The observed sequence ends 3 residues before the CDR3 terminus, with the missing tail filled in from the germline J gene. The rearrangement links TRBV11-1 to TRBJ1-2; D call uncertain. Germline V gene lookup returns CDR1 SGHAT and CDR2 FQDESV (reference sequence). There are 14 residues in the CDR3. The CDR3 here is CASSSQNEYSGYTF. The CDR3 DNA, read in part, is TGTGCCAGCAGCTCCCAGAATGAATATAGCGGC.

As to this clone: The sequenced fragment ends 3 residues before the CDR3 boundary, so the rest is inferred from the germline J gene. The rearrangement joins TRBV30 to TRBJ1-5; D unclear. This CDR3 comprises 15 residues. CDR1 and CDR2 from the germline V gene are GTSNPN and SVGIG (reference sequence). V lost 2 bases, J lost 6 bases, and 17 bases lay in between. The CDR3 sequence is CAWSIRGSGSQPQHF. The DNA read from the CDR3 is TGTGCCTGGAGTATCCGGGGTTCGGGCAGTCAGCCC.

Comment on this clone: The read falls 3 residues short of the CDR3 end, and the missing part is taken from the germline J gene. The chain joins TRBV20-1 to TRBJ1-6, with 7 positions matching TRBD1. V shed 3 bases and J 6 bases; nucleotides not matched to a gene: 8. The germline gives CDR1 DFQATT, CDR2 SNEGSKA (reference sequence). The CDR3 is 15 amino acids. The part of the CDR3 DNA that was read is TGCAGTGCTAGTAAGGGGGCAGGGGGTAATTCACCC. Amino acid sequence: CSASKGAGGNSP. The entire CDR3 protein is CSASKGAGGNSPLHF.

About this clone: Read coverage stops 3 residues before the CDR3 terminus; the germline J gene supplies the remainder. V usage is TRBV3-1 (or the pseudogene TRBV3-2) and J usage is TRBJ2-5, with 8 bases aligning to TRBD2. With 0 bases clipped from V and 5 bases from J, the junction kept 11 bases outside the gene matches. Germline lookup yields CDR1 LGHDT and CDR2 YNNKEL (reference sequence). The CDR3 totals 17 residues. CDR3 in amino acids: CASSQDWQRGPWETQYF. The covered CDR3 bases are TGTGCCAGCAGCCAAGATTGGCAGCGGGGGCCTTGGGAGACC.

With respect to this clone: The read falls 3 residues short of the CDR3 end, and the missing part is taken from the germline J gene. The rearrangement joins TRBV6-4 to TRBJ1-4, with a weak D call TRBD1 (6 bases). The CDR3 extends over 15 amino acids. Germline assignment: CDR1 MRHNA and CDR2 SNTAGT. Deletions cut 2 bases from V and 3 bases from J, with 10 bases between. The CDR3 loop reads CASSDRPGANEKLFF. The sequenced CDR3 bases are TGTGCCAGCAGTGACCGGCCAGGGGCTAATGAAAAA.

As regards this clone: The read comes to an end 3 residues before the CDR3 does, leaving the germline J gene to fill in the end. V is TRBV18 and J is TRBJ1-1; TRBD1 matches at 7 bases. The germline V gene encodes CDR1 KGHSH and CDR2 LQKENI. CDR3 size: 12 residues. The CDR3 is CASATGQETAFF. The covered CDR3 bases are TGTGCCAGCGCGACAGGGCAAGAGACA.

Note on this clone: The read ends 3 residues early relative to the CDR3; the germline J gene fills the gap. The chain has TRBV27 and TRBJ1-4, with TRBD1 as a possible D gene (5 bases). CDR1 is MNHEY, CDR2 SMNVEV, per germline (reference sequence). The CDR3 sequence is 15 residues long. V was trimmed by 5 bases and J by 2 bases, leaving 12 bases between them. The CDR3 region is CASSRSGYTNEKLFF. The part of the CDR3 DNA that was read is TGTGCCAGCAGTCGTTCAGGGTATACTAATGAAAAA.

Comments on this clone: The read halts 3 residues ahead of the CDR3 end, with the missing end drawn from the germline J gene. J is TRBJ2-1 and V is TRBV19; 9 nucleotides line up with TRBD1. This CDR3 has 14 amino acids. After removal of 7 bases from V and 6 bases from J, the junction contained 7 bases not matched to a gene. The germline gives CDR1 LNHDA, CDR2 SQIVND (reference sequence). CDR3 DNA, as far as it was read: TGTGCCAGTACAGCACAGGGGGCTCCCAATGAG. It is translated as CASTAQGAPNE. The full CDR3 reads CASTAQGAPNEQFF.

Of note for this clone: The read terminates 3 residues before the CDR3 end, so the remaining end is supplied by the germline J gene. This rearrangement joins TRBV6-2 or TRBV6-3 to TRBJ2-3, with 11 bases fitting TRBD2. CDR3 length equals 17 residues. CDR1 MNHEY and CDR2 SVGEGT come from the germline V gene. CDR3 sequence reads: CASSYSIYSGGVKTQYF. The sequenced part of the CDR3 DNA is TGTGCCAGCAGTTACTCGATATATAGCGGGGGGGTAAAGACG.

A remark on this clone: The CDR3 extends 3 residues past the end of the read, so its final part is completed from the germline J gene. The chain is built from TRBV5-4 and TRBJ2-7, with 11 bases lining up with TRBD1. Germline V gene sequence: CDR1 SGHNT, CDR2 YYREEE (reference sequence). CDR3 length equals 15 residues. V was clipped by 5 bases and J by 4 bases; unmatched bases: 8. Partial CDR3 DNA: TGTGCCAGCAGTCGATGGACAGGGGGCAGTTACGAG. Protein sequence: CASSRWTGGSYE. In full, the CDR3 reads CASSRWTGGSYEQYF.

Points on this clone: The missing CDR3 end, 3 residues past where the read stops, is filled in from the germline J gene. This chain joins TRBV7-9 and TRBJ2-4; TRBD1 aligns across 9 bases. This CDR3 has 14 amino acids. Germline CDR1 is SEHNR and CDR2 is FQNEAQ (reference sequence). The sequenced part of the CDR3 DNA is TGTGCCAGCAGCCATCCGACAGGGGGAGGGGGT. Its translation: CASSHPTGGGG. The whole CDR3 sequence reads CASSHPTGGGGQYF.

The CDR3 region is CASSPNGQIQETQYF. The covered CDR3 bases are TGTGCCAGCAGCCCCAACGGACAGATTCAAGAGACC. The rearrangement joins TRBV11-3 to TRBJ2-5; weak D call: TRBD1 (6 bases). The read comes to an end 3 residues before the CDR3 does, leaving the germline J gene to fill in the end. The CDR3 covers 15 residues. Trimming took 5 bases from V and 2 from J, leaving 15 bases between them. The germline V gene has CDR1 SGHNT and CDR2 YENEEA. Together with reference TRBV11-3 and TRBJ2-5, the CDR3 gives the full variable domain: EAGVVQSPRYKIIEKKQPVAFWCNPISGHNTLYWYLQNLGQGPELLIRYENEEAVDDSQLPKDRFSAERLKGVDSTLKIQPAELGDSAVYLCASSPNGQIQETQYFGPGTRLLVL.

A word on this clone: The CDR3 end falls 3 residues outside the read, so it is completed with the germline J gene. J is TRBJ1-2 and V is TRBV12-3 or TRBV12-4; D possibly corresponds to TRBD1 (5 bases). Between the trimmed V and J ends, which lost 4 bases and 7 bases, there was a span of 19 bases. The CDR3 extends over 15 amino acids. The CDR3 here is CASSSADSANLGYTF. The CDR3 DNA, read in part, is TGTGCCAGCAGTTCAGCCGACAGCGCTAATCTTGGC.

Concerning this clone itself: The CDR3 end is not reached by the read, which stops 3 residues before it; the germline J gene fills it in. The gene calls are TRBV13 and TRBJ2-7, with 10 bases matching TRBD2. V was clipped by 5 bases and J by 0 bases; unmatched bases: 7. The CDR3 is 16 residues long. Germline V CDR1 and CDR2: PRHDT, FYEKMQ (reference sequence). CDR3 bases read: TGTGCCAGCAGCGGGATGGCTAGCGGGAGCTCCTACGAG. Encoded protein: CASSGMASGSSYE. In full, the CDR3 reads CASSGMASGSSYEQYF. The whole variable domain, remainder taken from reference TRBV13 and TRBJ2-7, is AAGVIQSPRHLIKEKRETATLKCYPIPRHDTVYWYQQGPGQDPQFLISFYEKMQSDKGSIPDRFSAQQFSDYHSELNMSSLELGDSALYFCASSGMASGSSYEQYFGPGTRLTVT.